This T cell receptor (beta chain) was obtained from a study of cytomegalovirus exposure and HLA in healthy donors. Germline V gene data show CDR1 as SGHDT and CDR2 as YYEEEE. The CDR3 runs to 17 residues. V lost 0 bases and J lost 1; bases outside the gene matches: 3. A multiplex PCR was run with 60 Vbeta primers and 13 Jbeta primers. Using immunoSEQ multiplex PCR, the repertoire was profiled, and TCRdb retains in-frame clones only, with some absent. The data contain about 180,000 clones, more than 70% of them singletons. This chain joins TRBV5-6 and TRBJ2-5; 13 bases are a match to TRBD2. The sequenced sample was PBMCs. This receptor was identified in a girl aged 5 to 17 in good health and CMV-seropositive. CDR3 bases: TGTGCCAGCAGCTTGGCAGGACTAGCGGGGGCCCAAGAGACCCAGTACTTC. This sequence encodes CASSLAGLAGAQETQYF.